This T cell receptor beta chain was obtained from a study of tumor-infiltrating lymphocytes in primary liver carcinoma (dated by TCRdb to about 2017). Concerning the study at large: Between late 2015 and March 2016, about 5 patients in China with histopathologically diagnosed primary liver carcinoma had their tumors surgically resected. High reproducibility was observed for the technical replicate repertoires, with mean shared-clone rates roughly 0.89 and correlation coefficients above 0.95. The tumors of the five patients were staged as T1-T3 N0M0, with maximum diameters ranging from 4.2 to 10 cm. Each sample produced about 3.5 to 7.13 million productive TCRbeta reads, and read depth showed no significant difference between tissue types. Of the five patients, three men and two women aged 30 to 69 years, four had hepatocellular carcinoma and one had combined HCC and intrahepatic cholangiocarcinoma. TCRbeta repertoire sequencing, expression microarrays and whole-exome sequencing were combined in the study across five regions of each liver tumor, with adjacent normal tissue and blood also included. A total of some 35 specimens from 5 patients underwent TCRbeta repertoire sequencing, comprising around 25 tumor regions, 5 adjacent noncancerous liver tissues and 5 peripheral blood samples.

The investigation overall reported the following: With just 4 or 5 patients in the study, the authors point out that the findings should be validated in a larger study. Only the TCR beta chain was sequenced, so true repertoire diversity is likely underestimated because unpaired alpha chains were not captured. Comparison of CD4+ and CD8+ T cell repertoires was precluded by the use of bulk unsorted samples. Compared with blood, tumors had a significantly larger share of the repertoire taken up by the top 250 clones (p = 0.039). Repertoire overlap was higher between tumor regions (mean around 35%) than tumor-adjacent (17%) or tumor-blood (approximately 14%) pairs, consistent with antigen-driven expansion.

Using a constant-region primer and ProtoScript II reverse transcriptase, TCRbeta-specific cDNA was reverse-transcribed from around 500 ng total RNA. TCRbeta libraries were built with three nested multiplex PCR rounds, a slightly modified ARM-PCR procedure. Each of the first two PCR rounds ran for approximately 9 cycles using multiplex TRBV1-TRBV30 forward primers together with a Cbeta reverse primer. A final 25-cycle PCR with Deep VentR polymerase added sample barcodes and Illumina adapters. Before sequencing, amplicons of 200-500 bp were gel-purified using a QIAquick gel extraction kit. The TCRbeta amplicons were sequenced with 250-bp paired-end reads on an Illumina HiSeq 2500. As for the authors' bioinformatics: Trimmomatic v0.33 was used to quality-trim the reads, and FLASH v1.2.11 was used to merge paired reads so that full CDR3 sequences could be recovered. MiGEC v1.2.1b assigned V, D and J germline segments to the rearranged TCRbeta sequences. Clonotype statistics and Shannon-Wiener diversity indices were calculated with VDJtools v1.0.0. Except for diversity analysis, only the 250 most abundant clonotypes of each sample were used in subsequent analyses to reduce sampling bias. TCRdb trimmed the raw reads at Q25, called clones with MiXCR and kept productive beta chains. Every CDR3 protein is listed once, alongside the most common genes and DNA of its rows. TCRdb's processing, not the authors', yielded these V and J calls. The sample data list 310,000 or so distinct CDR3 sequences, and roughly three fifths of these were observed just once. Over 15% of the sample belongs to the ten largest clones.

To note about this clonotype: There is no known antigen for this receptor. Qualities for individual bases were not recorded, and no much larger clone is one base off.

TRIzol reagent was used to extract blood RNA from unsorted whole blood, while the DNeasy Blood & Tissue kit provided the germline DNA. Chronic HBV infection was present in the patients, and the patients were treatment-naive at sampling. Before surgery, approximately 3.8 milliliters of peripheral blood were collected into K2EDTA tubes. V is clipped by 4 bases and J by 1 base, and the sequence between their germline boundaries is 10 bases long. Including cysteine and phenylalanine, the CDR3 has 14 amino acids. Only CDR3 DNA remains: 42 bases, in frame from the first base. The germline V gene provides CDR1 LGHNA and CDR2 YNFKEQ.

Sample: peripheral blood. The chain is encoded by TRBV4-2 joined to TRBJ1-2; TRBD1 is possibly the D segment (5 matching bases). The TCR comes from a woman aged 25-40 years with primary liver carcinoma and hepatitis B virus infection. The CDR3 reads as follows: CASSPNQGNYGYTF. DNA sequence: TGTGCCAGCAGCCCGAATCAGGGTAACTATGGCTACACCTTC.